This T cell receptor beta chain was identified during a study of CD8 T cells in Susac syndrome. Random hexamers were used to reverse transcribe an amount of 0.5 to 1 ug RNA. Coverage of TCR beta CDR3 amplification by immunoSEQ multiplex PCR extended to 54 Vbeta and 13 Jbeta. MiXCR, run by TCRdb on the immunoSEQ multiplex PCR reads, gives a single entry per CDR3 protein. The sample consists of roughly 140,000 distinct CDR3 sequences, roughly 94% of them appearing once. Treatment-naive patients with stable or active relapsing-remitting disease served as multiple sclerosis controls. This TCR was sampled from a human donor with multiple sclerosis. What was sequenced was CD8+ T cells from PBMCs.

The chain's CDR3 is CASSSRLPEEQFF. CDR3 sequence (DNA): TGTGCCAGCAGCTCGCGACTGCCGGAGGAGCAGTTCTTC. The rearrangement links TRBV11-2 to TRBJ2-1, with unresolved D. Germline assignment: CDR1 SGHAT and CDR2 FQNNGV. Trimming removed 4 bases at V and 10 bases at J, with 14 bases between. The CDR3 sequence is 13 residues long.